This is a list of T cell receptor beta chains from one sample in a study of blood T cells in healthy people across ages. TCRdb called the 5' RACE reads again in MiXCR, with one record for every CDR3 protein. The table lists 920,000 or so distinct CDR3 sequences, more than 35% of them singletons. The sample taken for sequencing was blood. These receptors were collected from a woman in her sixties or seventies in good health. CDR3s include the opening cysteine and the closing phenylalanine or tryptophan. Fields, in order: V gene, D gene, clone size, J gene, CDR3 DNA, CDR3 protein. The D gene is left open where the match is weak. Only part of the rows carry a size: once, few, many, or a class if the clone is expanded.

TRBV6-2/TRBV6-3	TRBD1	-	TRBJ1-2	TGTGCCAGCAGCGCACTTTCCACAGGGGCCTGGAACTATGGCTACACCTTC	CASSALSTGAWNYGYTF
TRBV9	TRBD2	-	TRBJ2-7	TGTGCCAGCAGCGTAACGGCGGGAGAGGCCTACGAGCAGTACTTC	CASSVTAGEAYEQYF
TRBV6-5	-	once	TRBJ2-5	TGTGCCAGCAGTTACTCGCGCGGCCTTCTCCCGTACTTC	CASSYSRGLLPYF
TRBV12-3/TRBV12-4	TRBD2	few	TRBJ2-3	TGTTCCACTAGCGGGAGTTCAGATACGCAGTATTTT	CSTSGSSDTQYF
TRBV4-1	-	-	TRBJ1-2	TGCGCCAGCAGCCAGCCCGGCACGACGTATGGCTACACCTTC	CASSQPGTTYGYTF
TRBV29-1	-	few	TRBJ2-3	TGCAGCGTTGAACCAGCGGCCGCCCCCAATACGCAGTATTTT	CSVEPAAAPNTQYF
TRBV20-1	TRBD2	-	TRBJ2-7	TGCAGTGCTAGAGACCCCTGGCGGGAGGACCCCTACGAGCAGTACTTC	CSARDPWREDPYEQYF
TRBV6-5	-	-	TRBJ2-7	TGTGCCAGCAGTTACGGGGAGGCAGGCAGGTACGAGCAGTACTTC	CASSYGEAGRYEQYF
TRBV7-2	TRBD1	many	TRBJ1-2	TGTGCCAGCAGCTCACCGGGACAGGGGGCCCTTAACTATGGCTACACCTTC	CASSSPGQGALNYGYTF
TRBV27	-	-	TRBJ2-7	TGTGCCAGCAGTTCAGGGGACTACCAGAACTACGAGCAGTACTTC	CASSSGDYQNYEQYF
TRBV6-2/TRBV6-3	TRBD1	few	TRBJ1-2	TGTGCCAGCAGTCTTGGGACAGTTGGCTACACCTTC	CASSLGTVGYTF
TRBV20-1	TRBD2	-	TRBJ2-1	TGCAGTGCTAGTGACGGGACTAGCGGGAGTTACAATGAGCAGTTCTTC	CSASDGTSGSYNEQFF
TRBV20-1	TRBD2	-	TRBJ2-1	TGCAGTGCTAGCGACATAGCGGGAGTAATTGCCAATGAGCAGTTCTTC	CSASDIAGVIANEQFF
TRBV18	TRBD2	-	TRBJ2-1	TGTGCCAGCTCACCAAATATTATTACCCGGACTAGCGGGAGGGACAACAATGAGCAGTTCTTC	CASSPNIITRTSGRDNNEQFF
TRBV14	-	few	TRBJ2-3	TGTGCCAGCAGCCAAGAGGGGCAGACCCCGCCAGACCGCATCGACTACACAGATACGCAGTATTTT	CASSQEGQTPPDRIDYTDTQYF
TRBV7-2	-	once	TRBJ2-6	TGTGCCAGCAGCTTAGTAGGACTCCGCTCTGGGGCCAACGTCCTGACTTTC	CASSLVGLRSGANVLTF
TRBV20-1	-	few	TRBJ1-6	TGCAGTGCCGCAGGGACGGGAGAACATTCACCCCTCCACTTT	CSAAGTGEHSPLHF
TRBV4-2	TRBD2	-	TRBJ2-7	TGTGCCAGCAGCCCGGGGGGCCTAGCGGGGCGCAACTCCTACGAGCAGTACTTC	CASSPGGLAGRNSYEQYF
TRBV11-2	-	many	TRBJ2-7	TGTGCCAGCAGCCCCCTAGCGACCAGCTCCTACGAGCAGTACTTC	CASSPLATSSYEQYF
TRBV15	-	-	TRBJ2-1	TGTGCCACCAGCAGAGCCGGGGAAAATGAGCAGTTCTTC	CATSRAGENEQFF
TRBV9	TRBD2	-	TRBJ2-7	TGTGCCAGCAGCGTTAGGACTAGCGGGAACGAGCAGTACTTC	CASSVRTSGNEQYF
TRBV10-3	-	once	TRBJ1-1	TGTGCCAGCGCAGGGGACACTGAAGCTTTCTTT	CASAGDTEAFF
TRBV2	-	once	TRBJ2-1	TGTGCCGGCTACATGAGGGATGAGCAGTTCTTC	CAGYMRDEQFF
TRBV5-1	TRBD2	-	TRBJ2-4	TGCGCCAGCAGCTTCGGACTAGCGGGAGGAGACATTCAGTACTTC	CASSFGLAGGDIQYF
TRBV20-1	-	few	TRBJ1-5	TGCAGTGCTAGGGCAAATCAGCCCCAGCATTTT	CSARANQPQHF
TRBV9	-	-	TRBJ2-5	TGTGCCAGCAGCGTTGGTGGAGGGGAGGAGACCCAGTACTTC	CASSVGGGEETQYF
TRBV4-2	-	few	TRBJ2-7	TGTGCCAGCAGCGGAGAACCCCAGGATGGCCGCGGCCCCTACGAGCAGTACTTC	CASSGEPQDGRGPYEQYF
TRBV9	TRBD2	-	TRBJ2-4	TGTGCCAGCAGCGTAGATGGGACTAGCGGGAGTGAGCAGTACTTC	CASSVDGTSGSEQYF
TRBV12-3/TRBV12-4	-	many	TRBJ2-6	TGTGCCAGCAGTTTCGGCCTAAAGGCTTGGGCCAACGTCCTGACTTTC	CASSFGLKAWANVLTF
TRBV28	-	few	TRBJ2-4	TGTGCCAGCAGCCCCAGCGGTTTCCTACAGTACTTC	CASSPSGFLQYF
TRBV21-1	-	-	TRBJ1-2	TGTGCCAGCCCCCAGGGGGACCGGGGCTACACCTTC	CASPQGDRGYTF
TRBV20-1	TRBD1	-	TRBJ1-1	TGCAGTGCTAGAGCAGCAGGGGGCTCGAACACTGAAGCTTTCTTT	CSARAAGGSNTEAFF
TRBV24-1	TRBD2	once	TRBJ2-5	TGTGCCACCAGTGCTTCAAGTCTAGCGGGAGGGGGTGAGACCCAGTACTTC	CATSASSLAGGGETQYF
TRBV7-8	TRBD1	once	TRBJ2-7	TGTGCCAGCAGCCTCCCCCCGGGACAGGGTCCCTACGAGCAGTACTTC	CASSLPPGQGPYEQYF
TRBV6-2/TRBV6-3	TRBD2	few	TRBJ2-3	TGTGCCAGCAGTGACGGACTAGGTTACACAGATACGCAGTATTTT	CASSDGLGYTDTQYF